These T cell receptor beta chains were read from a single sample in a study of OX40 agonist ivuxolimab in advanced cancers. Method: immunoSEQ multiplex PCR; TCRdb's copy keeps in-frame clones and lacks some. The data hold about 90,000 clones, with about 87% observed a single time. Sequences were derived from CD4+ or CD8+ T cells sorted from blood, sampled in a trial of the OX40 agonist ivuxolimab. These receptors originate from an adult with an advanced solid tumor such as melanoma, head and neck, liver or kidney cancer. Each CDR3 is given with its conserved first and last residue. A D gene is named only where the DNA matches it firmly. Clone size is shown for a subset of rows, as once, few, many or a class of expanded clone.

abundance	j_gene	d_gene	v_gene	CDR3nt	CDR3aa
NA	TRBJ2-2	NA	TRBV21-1	TGTGCCAGCAGCAAAGAAGGGGGGCGAGAACACCGGGGAGCTGTTTTT	CASSKEGGREHRGAVF
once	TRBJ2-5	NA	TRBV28	TGTGCCAGCAGGAAACAGGGAGGAGAGACCCAGTACTTC	CASRKQGGETQYF
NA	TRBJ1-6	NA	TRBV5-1	TGCGCCAGCAGCCTCGGACAATCCAATTCACCCCTCCACTTT	CASSLGQSNSPLHF
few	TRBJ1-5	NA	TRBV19	TGTGCCAGTAGTACCCCTGGGCCCCAGCATTTT	CASSTPGPQHF
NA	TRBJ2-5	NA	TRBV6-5	TGTGCCAGCAGTTACGGGGCAGCCGAAAGCCAAGAGACCCAGTACTTC	CASSYGAAESQETQYF
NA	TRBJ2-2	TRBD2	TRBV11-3	TGTGCCAGCAGCTTAGAGAGCGGGAGACTCACCGGGGAGCTGTTTTTT	CASSLESGRLTGELFF
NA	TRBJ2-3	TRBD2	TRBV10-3	TGTGCCATCAGTGAGAGGGATAGCGGGAGGGCAGATACGCAGTATTTT	CAISERDSGRADTQYF
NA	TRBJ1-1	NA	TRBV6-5	TGTGCCACACGCCTCGGGACGTTTAGTACTGAAGCTTTCTTT	CATRLGTFSTEAFF
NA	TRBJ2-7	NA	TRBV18	TGTGCCAGCTCACTTAACTACGAGCAGTACTTC	CASSLNYEQYF
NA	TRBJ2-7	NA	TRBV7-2	TGTGCCAGCAGCTTAGCGTTGGGTTACGAGCAGTACTTC	CASSLALGYEQYF
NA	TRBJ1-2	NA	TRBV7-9	TGTGCCAGCAGTCCGACAGCCGCTTATGGCTACACCTTC	CASSPTAAYGYTF
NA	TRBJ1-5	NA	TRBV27	TGTGCCAGCAGTTTGGAGGGAAGGGTCAATCAGCCCCAGCATTTT	CASSLEGRVNQPQHF
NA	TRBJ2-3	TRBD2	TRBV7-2	TGTGCCAGCAGCTTAGAACCGGGAGGCGGCACAGATACGCAGTATTTT	CASSLEPGGGTDTQYF
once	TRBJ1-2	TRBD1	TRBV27	TGTGCCAGCTCGACAGGGGGCGATGGCTACACCTTC	CASSTGGDGYTF
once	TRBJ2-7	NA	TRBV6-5	TGTGCCAGCACCGCCCCCGACAGGGAGCAGTACTTC	CASTAPDREQYF
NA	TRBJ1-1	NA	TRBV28	TGTGCCAGCGGAGGCCGGGGATTATCTAGTGAAGCTTTCTTT	CASGGRGLSSEAFF
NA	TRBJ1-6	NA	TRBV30	TGTGCCTGGGAGACAGTGAATAATTCACCCCTCCACTTT	CAWETVNNSPLHF
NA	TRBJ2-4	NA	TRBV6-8	TGTGCCAGCAGTTACTTGGGGCTAGCCACGGAAAACATTCAGTACTTC	CASSYLGLATENIQYF
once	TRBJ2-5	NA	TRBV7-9	TGTGCCAGCAGCTCAACATTCTTAACCCAGACCCAGTACTTC	CASSSTFLTQTQYF
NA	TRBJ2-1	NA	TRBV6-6	TGTGCCAGCAGTCGTTCCGACCTCATAAACAATGAGCAGTTCTTC	CASSRSDLINNEQFF
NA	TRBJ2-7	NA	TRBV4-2	TGTGCCAGCAGCCAGGTACTCGGGGCTTCTTACCACGAGCAGTACTTC	CASSQVLGASYHEQYF
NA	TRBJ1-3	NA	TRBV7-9	TGTGCCAGCAGCGCACAGGTCTTCCCTGGAAACACCATATATTTT	CASSAQVFPGNTIYF
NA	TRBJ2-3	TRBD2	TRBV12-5	TGTGCTAGTGGTCAAGACCCTCTCCGGACTAGCCGAGGCACAGATACGCAGTATTTT	CASGQDPLRTSRGTDTQYF
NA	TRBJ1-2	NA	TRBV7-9	TGTGCCAGCAGGTCCGAGGGAACTGGCTACACCTTC	CASRSEGTGYTF
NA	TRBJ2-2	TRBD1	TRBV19	TGTGCCAGTAGTATAGCTACGACAGGGTTTAACACCGGGGAGCTGTTTTTT	CASSIATTGFNTGELFF
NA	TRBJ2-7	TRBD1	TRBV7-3	TGTGCCAGCAGCCCAAGTGGGACAGGGAATTTCTACGAGCAGTACTTC	CASSPSGTGNFYEQYF
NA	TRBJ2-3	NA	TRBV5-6	TGTGCCAGCAGCCCTGGGCGAGATACGCAGTATTTT	CASSPGRDTQYF
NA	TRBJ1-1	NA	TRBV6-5	TGTGCCAGCAGTTACTCACCGACAGGGAACACTGAAGCTTTCTTT	CASSYSPTGNTEAFF
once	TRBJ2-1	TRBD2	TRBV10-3	TGTGCCATCAGTGCGCTAGCGGTCTACAATGAGCAGTTCTTC	CAISALAVYNEQFF
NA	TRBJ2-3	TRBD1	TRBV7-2	TGTGCCAGCGGGACAGCAGATACGCAGTATTTT	CASGTADTQYF
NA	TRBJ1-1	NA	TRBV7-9	TGTGCCAGCAGCCCCGCCCAGGGGAGGAGCACTGAAGCTTTCTTT	CASSPAQGRSTEAFF
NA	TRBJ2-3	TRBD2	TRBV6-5	TGTGCCAGCAGCCGGACTAGCGGGAGTTCTACGCAGTATTTT	CASSRTSGSSTQYF